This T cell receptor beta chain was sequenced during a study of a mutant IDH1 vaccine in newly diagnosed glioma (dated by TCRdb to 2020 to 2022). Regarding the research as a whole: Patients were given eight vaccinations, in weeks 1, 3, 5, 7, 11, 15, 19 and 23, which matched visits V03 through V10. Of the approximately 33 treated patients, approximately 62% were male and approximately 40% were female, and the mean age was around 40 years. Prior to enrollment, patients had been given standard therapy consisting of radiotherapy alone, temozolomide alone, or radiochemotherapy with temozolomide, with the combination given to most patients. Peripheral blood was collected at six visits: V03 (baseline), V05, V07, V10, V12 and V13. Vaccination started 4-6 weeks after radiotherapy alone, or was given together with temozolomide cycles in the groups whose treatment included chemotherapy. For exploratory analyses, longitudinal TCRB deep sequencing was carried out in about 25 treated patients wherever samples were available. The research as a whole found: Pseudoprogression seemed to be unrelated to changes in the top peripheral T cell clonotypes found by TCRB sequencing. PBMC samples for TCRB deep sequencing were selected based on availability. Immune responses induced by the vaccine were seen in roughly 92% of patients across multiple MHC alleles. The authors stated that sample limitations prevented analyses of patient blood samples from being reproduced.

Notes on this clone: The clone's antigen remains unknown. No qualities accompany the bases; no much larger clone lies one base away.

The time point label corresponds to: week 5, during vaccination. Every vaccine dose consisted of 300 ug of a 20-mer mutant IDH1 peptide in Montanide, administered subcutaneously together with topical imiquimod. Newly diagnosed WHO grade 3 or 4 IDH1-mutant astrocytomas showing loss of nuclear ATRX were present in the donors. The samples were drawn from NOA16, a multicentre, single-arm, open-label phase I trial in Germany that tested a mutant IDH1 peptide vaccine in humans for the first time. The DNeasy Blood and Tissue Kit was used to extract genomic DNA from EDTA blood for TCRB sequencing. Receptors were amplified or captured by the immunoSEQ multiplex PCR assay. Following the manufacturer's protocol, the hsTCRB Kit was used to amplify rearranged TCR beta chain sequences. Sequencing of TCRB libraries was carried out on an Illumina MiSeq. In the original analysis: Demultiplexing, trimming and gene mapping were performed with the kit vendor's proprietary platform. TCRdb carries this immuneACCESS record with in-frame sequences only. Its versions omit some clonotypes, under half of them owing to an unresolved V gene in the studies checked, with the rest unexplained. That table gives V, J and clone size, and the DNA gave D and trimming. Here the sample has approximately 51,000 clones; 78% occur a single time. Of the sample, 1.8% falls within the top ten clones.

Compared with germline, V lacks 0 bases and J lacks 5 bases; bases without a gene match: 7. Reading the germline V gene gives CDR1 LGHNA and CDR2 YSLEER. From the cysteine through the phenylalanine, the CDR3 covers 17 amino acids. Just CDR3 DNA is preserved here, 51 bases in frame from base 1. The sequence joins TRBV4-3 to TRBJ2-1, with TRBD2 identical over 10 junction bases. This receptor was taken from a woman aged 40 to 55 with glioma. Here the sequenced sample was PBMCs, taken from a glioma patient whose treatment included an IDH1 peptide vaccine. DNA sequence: TGCGCCAGCAGCCAAGACCAAGCGGGGGGGAACGACAATGAGCAGTTCTTC. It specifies CASSQDQAGGNDNEQFF.